A single sample gave rise to the 9 T cell receptor beta chains below, sequenced in a study of PD-1 blockade in mismatch repair-deficient tumors. The protocol was immunoSEQ multiplex PCR, while the TCRdb copy is restricted to in-frame clones and leaves out a portion. The data hold about 49,000 clones, with under 85% observed a single time. Sequenced here: PBMCs, sampled before pembrolizumab treatment. These receptors originate from an adult with mismatch repair-deficient cancer.

This chain joins TRBV9 and TRBJ2-7; 7 positions match TRBD2. V lost 4 bases and J lost 3; bases outside the gene matches: 7. This CDR3 has 14 residues. Germline V gene lookup returns CDR1 SGDLS and CDR2 YYNGEE. The CDR3 spells CASSRASGDYEQYF. In DNA, the CDR3 is TGTGCCAGCAGCCGCGCTAGCGGCGACTACGAGCAGTACTTC.

The chain couples TRBV6-5 to TRBJ1-5; the match to TRBD1 covers 7 bases. With V trimmed by 3 bases and J by 3 bases, 8 bases remained unmatched. This CDR3 is 16 amino acids long. Germline values: CDR1 MNHEY, CDR2 SVGAGI. CDR3 sequence: CASSYLGQKYNQPQHF. The CDR3 DNA follows: TGTGCCAGCAGTTATTTGGGACAGAAGTACAATCAGCCCCAGCATTTT.

This sequence joins TRBV7-9 and TRBJ1-1; D possibly corresponds to TRBD1 (5 bases). Germline CDR1 reads SEHNR; CDR2 reads FQNEAQ (reference sequence). The CDR3 runs to 14 residues. V gave up 5 bases and J gave up 6 bases, with 16 bases separating them. As DNA, the CDR3 is TGTGCCAGCAGCCAACTGGGGTTGGGGGCTGAAGCTTTCTTT. Its protein is CASSQLGLGAEAFF.

The chain has TRBV4-2 and TRBJ1-4, with 9 bases that match TRBD1. The V gene's germline CDR1 is LGHNA and CDR2 YNFKEQ. This CDR3 spans 16 amino acids. Trimming removed 4 bases from V and 4 bases from J; junction bases left unmatched: 7. The CDR3 sequence: CASSRTGGDLNEKLFF. The CDR3 DNA reads TGTGCCAGCAGCCGAACAGGGGGCGATCTTAATGAAAAACTGTTTTTT.

The V call is TRBV7-5, the J call TRBJ1-4. TRBV7-5 is reported as a pseudogene. This CDR3 has 17 residues. CDR3 coding DNA: TGTGCCAGAAGCCGAAGGGCCACCCAAGCAACTAATGAAAAACTGTTTTTT. Translation: CARSRRATQATNEKLFF.

V is TRBV5-5 and J is TRBJ1-2; weak D call: TRBD1 (6 bases). The CDR3 length is 14 residues. Germline V gene lookup returns CDR1 SGHKS and CDR2 YYEKEE (reference sequence). Trimming shortened V by 2 bases and J by 5 bases, and 13 bases separated the two germline ends. The CDR3: CASSFQEGGYGYTF. CDR3 coding DNA: TGTGCCAGCAGCTTTCAGGAGGGGGGGTATGGCTACACCTTC. Based on the CDR3 plus reference TRBV5-5 and TRBJ1-2, the full variable domain is DAGVTQSPTHLIKTRGQQVTLRCSPISGHKSVSWYQQVLGQGPQFIFQYYEKEERGRGNFPDRFSARQFPNYSSELNVNALLLGDSALYLCASSFQEGGYGYTFGSGTRLTVV.

This chain links TRBV12-5 with TRBJ2-1, with D perhaps TRBD2 (6 bases). The length of the CDR3 is 15 residues. Looked up from germline, CDR1 is LGHNT and CDR2 is FRNRAP. Trimming stripped 0 bases from V and 5 bases from J, with 11 bases between. CDR3 region: CASGLVWGGNNEQFF. Here the CDR3 DNA reads TGTGCTAGTGGTTTGGTCTGGGGCGGGAACAATGAGCAGTTCTTC.

The V call is TRBV6-5, the J call TRBJ2-7; 8 bases map to TRBD2. Germline CDR1 reads MNHEY; CDR2 reads SVGAGI. The J segment lost 6 bases and the V segment lost 6 bases, leaving 4 bases of the junction unmatched. The CDR3 contains 12 residues. CDR3 amino acids: CASRTGRVEQYF. Here the CDR3 DNA reads TGTGCCAGCAGGACCGGGAGGGTCGAGCAGTACTTC.

The chain has TRBV19 and TRBJ1-5; D gene ambiguous. Germline V CDR1 and CDR2: LNHDA, SQIVND (reference sequence). CDR3 length: 14 amino acids. V gave up 7 bases and J gave up 1 base, with 11 bases separating them. The CDR3 DNA reads as TGTGCCAGTACCCAGATCCAGAGCAATCAGCCCCAGCATTTT. It encodes CASTQIQSNQPQHF.